The present TCR beta chain was sequenced within a study of HIV-infected patients and healthy controls. This clonotype showed up many times. Whole blood was used without fractionation, so all unsorted peripheral T cells were included. Around 0.5 ug RNA was reverse transcribed with alpha and beta constant-region primers. Alpha and beta chain libraries were made separately by chain-specific third strand synthesis with multiplexing indices. All rearrangements within a chain used one primer pair; cDNA molecules carried barcodes. A 5' RACE adapter with a random hexamer and the SP2 primer site was joined to cDNA. TCRdb re-derived calls from the 5' RACE reads in MiXCR, one entry per CDR3 protein. In the table there are 18,000 or so distinct CDR3 sequences, about 9.4% of which are singletons. Material: blood. The sequence was obtained from an adult in good health.

The CDR3 region is CASSLGASGLAKNIQYF. Here the CDR3 DNA reads TGTGCCAGCAGCTTAGGGGCTAGCGGACTAGCCAAAAACATTCAGTACTTC. The chain combines TRBV7-2 with TRBJ2-4; 7 nucleotides match TRBD2. Germline V gives CDR1 SGHTA, CDR2 FQGNSA. With V trimmed by 1 base and J by 0 bases, 6 bases remained unmatched. There are 17 residues in the CDR3.